A selection of T cell receptor beta chains follows, all from one sample in a study of PD-1 blockade in classical Hodgkin lymphoma. Assay: immunoSEQ multiplex PCR; the TCRdb copy retains only in-frame clones and omits some. Counted here are some 16,000 clones, under 90% occurring once; the ten biggest clones make up approximately 13%. The sequencing used peripheral blood mononuclear cells (PBMCs), collected before the fourth cycle of nivolumab. These receptors originate from a human donor with classical Hodgkin lymphoma. The CDR3 runs from the conserved cysteine through the conserved F or W. Fields, in order: V gene, CDR3 protein.

TRBV4-2	CASSPAGTGRTGELFF
TRBV23-1	CASSQSGKIGRGVQSPDTQYF
TRBV5-1	CASSLAGGLTDTQYF
TRBV6-6	CASSYGGTGASGYTF
TRBV18	CASSRTGGNDQPQHF
TRBV7-9	CASSRPNGGSYEQYF
TRBV6-1	CASSVSGAGLSYEQYF
TRBV25-1	CASRGLMNTEAFF
TRBV6-5	CASTGLHSYEQYF
TRBV6-6	CATLAGGTDTQYF
TRBV14	CASSQRAGGRVDTQYF
TRBV7-9	CASSLGQGGNSPLHF
TRBV5-1	CASSLQGGSTDTQYF
TRBV5-1	CASSLSSGGPKEQFF
TRBV7-9	CASSPGQGISPLHF
TRBV11-3	CASSLGQDNTEAFF
TRBV6-6	CAGSVETQYF
TRBV5-1	CASSLGINQPQHF
TRBV27	CASSLSANPKDTQYF
TRBV14	CASSQVLRENTF
TRBV7-9	CASSSRGLGSETQYF